The 19 T cell receptor beta chains presented below share a single source sample, sequenced in a study of OX40 agonist ivuxolimab in advanced cancers. The assay was immunoSEQ multiplex PCR, and TCRdb's table has in-frame clones only and misses some. There are roughly 100,000 clones in the sample; approximately 85% occur only once, and 3.8% lies in the top ten. The sequences come from CD4+ or CD8+ T cells sorted from blood, collected in a trial of the OX40 agonist ivuxolimab. Source of these receptors: an adult with an advanced solid tumor such as melanoma, head and neck, liver or kidney cancer.

The chain recombines TRBV29-1 with TRBJ1-1; a possible D gene is TRBD1 (5 bases). The germline V gene encodes CDR1 SQVTM and CDR2 ANQGSEA. The CDR3 extends over 15 amino acids. V gave up 2 bases and J gave up 1 base, with 14 bases separating them. The CDR3 reads CSVETQGWGNTEAFF. Here the CDR3 DNA reads TGCAGCGTTGAAACCCAGGGTTGGGGGAACACTGAAGCTTTCTTT.

The rearrangement joins TRBV11-3 to TRBJ2-7, with a possible D match to TRBD2 (5 bases). The CDR3 extends over 16 amino acids. Germline-derived CDR1 and CDR2 are SGHNT and YENEEA. Trimming stripped 1 base from V and 3 bases from J, with 16 bases between. The CDR3 here is CASSLGVGVGIYEQYF. The CDR3 region has the DNA TGTGCCAGCAGCTTAGGAGTCGGGGTTGGGATCTACGAGCAGTACTTC.

The chain carries TRBV6-1 and TRBJ2-2; TRBD2 matches 9 bases. Germline V CDR1 and CDR2: MNHNS, SASEGT. The CDR3 loop spans 15 amino acids. J lost 5 bases, V lost 2 bases, and 3 bases had no gene match. This CDR3 reads CASSEPSGKTGELFF. The CDR3, as DNA: TGTGCCAGCAGTGAACCTAGCGGGAAAACCGGGGAGCTGTTTTTT.

V and J are TRBV7-8 and TRBJ2-6, with D uncertain. This CDR3 spans 14 amino acids. The germline V gene encodes CDR1 SGHVS and CDR2 FQNEAQ. The V end lost 2 bases, the J end lost 0 bases, and 2 bases lay between the germline ends. The CDR3 DNA reads as TGTGCCAGCAGCTTAACCTCTGGGGCCAACGTCCTGACTTTC. It translates to CASSLTSGANVLTF.

The chain uses TRBV28 and TRBJ2-3; D perhaps matches TRBD1 (6 bases). Trimming took off 6 bases at V and 2 bases at J, with 15 bases between the two ends. This CDR3 comprises 15 residues. The germline gives CDR1 MDHEN, CDR2 SYDVKM. The CDR3 coding sequence is TGTGCCAGCAGCACGAGGGGGAAAATCACAGATACGCAGTATTTT. Its translation: CASSTRGKITDTQYF.

The chain carries TRBV7-6 and TRBJ2-4, with D perhaps TRBD2 (5 bases). The CDR3 loop spans 13 amino acids. Trimming pared 5 bases from V and 2 bases from J, leaving 7 bases between. Germline values: CDR1 SGHVS, CDR2 FNYEAQ. The chain's CDR3 is CASSVGTKNIQYF. For the CDR3, the DNA is TGTGCCAGCAGCGTCGGGACCAAAAACATTCAGTACTTC. Together with reference TRBV7-6 and TRBJ2-4, the CDR3 gives the full variable domain: GAGVSQSPRYKVTKRGQDVALRCDPISGHVSLYWYRQALGQGPEFLTYFNYEAQQDKSGLPNDRFSAERPEGSISTLTIQRTEQRDSAMYRCASSVGTKNIQYFGAGTRLSVL.

This chain connects TRBV6-5 to TRBJ2-7; D uncertain. With 3 bases removed from V and 3 bases from J, the gap between germline ends came to 12 bases. Per the germline V gene, CDR1 is MNHEY and CDR2 is SVGAGI. This CDR3 spans 14 amino acids. The CDR3, as DNA: TGTGCCAGCAGTTATTCGGGTCAAGGCTACGAGCAGTACTTC. Amino acid sequence: CASSYSGQGYEQYF.

The chain links TRBV5-6 to TRBJ2-7, with D possibly TRBD1 on 5 matching bases. The CDR3 extends over 17 amino acids. Trimming shortened V by 4 bases and J by 0 bases, and 20 bases separated the two germline ends. Per the germline V gene, CDR1 is SGHDT and CDR2 is YYEEEE. CDR3 nucleotide sequence: TGTGCCAGCAGCCCTAGGGGTGGTTGGTCAGACTCCTACGAGCAGTACTTC. It translates to CASSPRGGWSDSYEQYF.

The CDR3 region is CASSEVWTDYSGNTIYF. As DNA, the CDR3 is TGTGCCAGCAGTGAAGTTTGGACAGACTATTCTGGAAACACCATATATTTT. This chain links TRBV6-1 with TRBJ1-3, with D possibly TRBD1 on 6 matching bases. The germline CDR1 and CDR2 sequences are MNHNS and SASEGT. The CDR3 is made up of 17 amino acids. Trimming stripped 1 base from V and 1 base from J, with 14 bases between.

The chain recombines TRBV2 with TRBJ2-1; possible D gene TRBD1, 5 bases. V lost 2 bases to trimming and J lost 4 bases, with 15 bases between them. This CDR3 comprises 16 residues. Per germline, CDR1 SNHLY and CDR2 FYNNEI. DNA of the CDR3: TGTGCCAGCAGTGAACGGGCAGGGTACCGGTACAATGAGCAGTTCTTC. This translates into CASSERAGYRYNEQFF.

This chain uses TRBV4-1 with TRBJ1-2; no reliable D call. Trimming left V 0 bases short and J 2 bases short, with 7 bases between. Germline CDR1 is MGHRA and CDR2 is YSYEKL. CDR3 length: 14 amino acids. The CDR3, as DNA: TGCGCCAGCAGCCAAGATCGAGGGAACTATGGCTACACCTTC. Protein product: CASSQDRGNYGYTF.

The V gene is TRBV28, the J gene TRBJ2-2; D remains ambiguous. CDR1 and CDR2 (germline): MDHEN, SYDVKM. The CDR3 is made up of 17 amino acids. Trimming took 5 bases from V and 5 from J, leaving 21 bases between them. The CDR3 nucleotides are TGTGCCAGCAGTGACTTAGCCCCCTTCCGTGGAACCGGGGAGCTGTTTTTT. It yields the protein CASSDLAPFRGTGELFF.

This clone was counted between two and nine times. This sequence joins TRBV28 and TRBJ1-4, with D possibly matching TRBD1 (5 bases). Trimming cost V 6 bases and J 4 bases, with 15 bases left between them. Germline assignment: CDR1 MDHEN and CDR2 SYDVKM. The CDR3 length is 15 residues. The CDR3 reads CASRGGAADNEKLFF. The CDR3 DNA follows: TGTGCCAGCAGAGGCGGGGCAGCCGATAATGAAAAACTGTTTTTT. Full variable domain (remainder filled in from reference TRBV28 and TRBJ1-4): DVKVTQSSRYLVKRTGEKVFLECVQDMDHENMFWYRQDPGLGLRLIYFSYDVKMKEKGDIPEGYSVSREKKERFSLILESASTNQTSMYLCASRGGAADNEKLFFGSGTQLSVL.

The V gene is TRBV7-9, the J gene TRBJ1-1; D unclear. The CDR3 extends over 11 amino acids. Germline V lookup: CDR1 SEHNR, CDR2 FQNEAQ (reference sequence). Deletions cut 4 bases from V and 4 bases from J, with 4 bases between. The CDR3 spells CASSSLTEAFF. In nucleotides, the CDR3 is TGTGCCAGCAGCTCGCTCACTGAAGCTTTCTTT.

The chain links TRBV9 to TRBJ2-7, with 8 bases identical to TRBD2. Germline V gene lookup returns CDR1 SGDLS and CDR2 YYNGEE. V shed 4 bases, J shed 4 bases, and the junction held 10 bases outside the gene matches. This CDR3 region has 15 residues. DNA of the CDR3: TGTGCCAGCAGCCCCCCCTCGGGGGGGGAATACGAGCAGTACTTC. The encoded protein is CASSPPSGGEYEQYF.

The gene calls are TRBV30 and TRBJ1-3; TRBD1 is a possible D gene (6 bases). The CDR3 spans 13 residues. The ends were cut back, 5 bases at V and 8 bases at J, with 16 bases in the middle. From germline, CDR1 is GTSNPN and CDR2 SVGIG (reference sequence). CDR3 loop: CAWGQGHEDTIYF. Here the CDR3 DNA reads TGTGCCTGGGGTCAGGGGCATGAGGACACCATATATTTT.

J is TRBJ2-5 and V is TRBV28, with 12 bases lining up with TRBD2. This CDR3 is built from 16 residues. Germline V lookup: CDR1 MDHEN, CDR2 SYDVKM. The V gene end was trimmed by 5 bases and the J gene end by 5 bases; junction bases not matched to a gene: 9. The CDR3 nucleotides are TGTGCCAGCAGTAAGCCTAGCGGGAGGGCTCTGGAGACCCAGTACTTC. Its protein product is CASSKPSGRALETQYF.

The V call is TRBV5-4, the J call TRBJ2-1; no reliable D call. The CDR3 spans 12 residues. V was pared by 0 bases and J by 4 bases, with 2 bases between. Looked up from germline, CDR1 is SGHNT and CDR2 is YYREEE (reference sequence). The CDR3 bases are TGTGCCAGCAGCTTGGAGTACAATGAGCAGTTCTTC. This translates into CASSLEYNEQFF.

V is TRBV4-2 and J is TRBJ1-1; unclear D gene. Trimming left V 0 bases short and J 5 bases short, with 22 bases between. The CDR3 covers 18 residues. Germline-derived CDR1 and CDR2 are LGHNA and YNFKEQ. The CDR3 coding sequence is TGTGCCAGCAGCCAAGAGCCGCCTGGCATGATCCGGGTTACTGAAGCTTTCTTT. The encoded protein is CASSQEPPGMIRVTEAFF.